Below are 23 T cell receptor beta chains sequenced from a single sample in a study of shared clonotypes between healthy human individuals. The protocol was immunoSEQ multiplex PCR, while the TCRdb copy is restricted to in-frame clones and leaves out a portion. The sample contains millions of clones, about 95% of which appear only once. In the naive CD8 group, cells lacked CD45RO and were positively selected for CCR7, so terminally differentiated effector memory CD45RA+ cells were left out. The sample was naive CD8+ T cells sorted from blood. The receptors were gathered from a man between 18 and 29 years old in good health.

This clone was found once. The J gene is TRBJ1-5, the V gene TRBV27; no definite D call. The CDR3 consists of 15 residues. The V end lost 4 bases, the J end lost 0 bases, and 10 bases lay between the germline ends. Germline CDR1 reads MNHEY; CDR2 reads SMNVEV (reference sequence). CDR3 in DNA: TGTGCCAGCAGTTCGACCCCGTATAGCAATCAGCCCCAGCATTTT. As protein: CASSSTPYSNQPQHF.

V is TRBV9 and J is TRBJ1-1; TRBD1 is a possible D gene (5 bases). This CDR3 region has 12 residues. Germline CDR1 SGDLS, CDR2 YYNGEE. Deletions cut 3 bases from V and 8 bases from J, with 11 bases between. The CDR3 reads CASSGGTNEAFF. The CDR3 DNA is TGTGCCAGCAGCGGAGGGACGAACGAAGCTTTCTTT.

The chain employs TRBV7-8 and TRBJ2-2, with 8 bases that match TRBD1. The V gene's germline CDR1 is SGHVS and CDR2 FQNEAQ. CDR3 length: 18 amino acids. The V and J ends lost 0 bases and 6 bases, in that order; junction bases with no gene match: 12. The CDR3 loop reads CASSLALVWTGQAGELFF. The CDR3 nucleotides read TGTGCCAGCAGCTTAGCTTTAGTTTGGACGGGACAGGCCGGGGAGCTGTTTTTT.

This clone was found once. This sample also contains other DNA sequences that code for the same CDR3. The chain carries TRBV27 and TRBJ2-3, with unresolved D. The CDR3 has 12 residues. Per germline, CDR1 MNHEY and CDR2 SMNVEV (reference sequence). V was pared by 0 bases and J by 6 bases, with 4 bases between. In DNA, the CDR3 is TGTGCCAGCAGTTTATCGGGGGATACGCAGTATTTT. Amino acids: CASSLSGDTQYF.

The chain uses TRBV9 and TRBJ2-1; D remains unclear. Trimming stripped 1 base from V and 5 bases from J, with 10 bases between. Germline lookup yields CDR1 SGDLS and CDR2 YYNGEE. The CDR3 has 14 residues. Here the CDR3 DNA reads TGTGCCAGCAGCGTAAACGGCTTAGACAATGAGCAGTTCTTC. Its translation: CASSVNGLDNEQFF.

The CDR3 sequence: CSVRDAIGPGGELFF. The CDR3 nucleotides are TGCAGCGTCCGGGACGCTATAGGTCCGGGCGGGGAGCTGTTTTTT. J is TRBJ2-2 and V is TRBV29-1; the D gene could be TRBD1 or TRBD2 (5 bases each). CDR1 and CDR2 from the germline V gene are SQVTM and ANQGSEA. V lost 6 bases and J lost 7, with 21 bases in between. The CDR3 sequence is 15 residues long.

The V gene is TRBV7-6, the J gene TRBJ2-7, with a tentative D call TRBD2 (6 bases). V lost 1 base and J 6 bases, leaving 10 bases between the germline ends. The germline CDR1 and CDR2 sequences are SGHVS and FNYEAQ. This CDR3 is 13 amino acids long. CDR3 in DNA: TGTGCCAGCAGCTTAGACCTGACTAGCGAGCAGTACTTC. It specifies CASSLDLTSEQYF.

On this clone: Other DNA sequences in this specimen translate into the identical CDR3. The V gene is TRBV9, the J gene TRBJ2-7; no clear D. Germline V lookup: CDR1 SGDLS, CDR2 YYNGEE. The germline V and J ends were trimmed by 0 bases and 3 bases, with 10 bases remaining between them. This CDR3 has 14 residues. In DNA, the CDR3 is TGTGCCAGCAGCGTAGGGGATAGTAGCTACGAGCAGTACTTC. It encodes CASSVGDSSYEQYF.

The CDR3 DNA is TGTGCCAGCAGCGCCCGTGCAGTGAGCACAGATACGCAGTATTTT. It translates to CASSARAVSTDTQYF. The gene calls are TRBV7-8 and TRBJ2-3; D is undetermined. Germline CDR1 and CDR2: SGHVS and FQNEAQ. V lost 5 bases and J 0 bases, leaving 12 bases between the germline ends. The CDR3 has 15 residues.

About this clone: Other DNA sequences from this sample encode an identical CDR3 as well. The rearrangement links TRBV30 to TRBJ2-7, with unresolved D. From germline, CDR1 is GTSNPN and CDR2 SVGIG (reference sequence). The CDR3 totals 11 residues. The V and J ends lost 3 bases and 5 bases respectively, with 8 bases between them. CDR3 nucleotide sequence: TGTGCCTGGAGCCCCTCTAACGAGCAGTACTTC. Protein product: CAWSPSNEQYF.

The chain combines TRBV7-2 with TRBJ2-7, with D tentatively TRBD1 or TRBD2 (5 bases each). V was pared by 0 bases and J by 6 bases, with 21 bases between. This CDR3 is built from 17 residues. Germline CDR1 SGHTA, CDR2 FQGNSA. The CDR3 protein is CASSLAGRGAISSEQYF. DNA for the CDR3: TGTGCCAGCAGCTTAGCGGGCCGGGGCGCCATTTCCAGCGAGCAGTACTTC.

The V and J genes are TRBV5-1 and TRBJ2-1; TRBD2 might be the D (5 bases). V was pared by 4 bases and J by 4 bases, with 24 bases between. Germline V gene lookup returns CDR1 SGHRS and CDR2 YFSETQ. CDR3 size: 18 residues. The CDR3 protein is CASSLGLRETLGYNEQFF. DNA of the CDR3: TGCGCCAGCAGCCTAGGCTTACGGGAAACCCTGGGGTACAATGAGCAGTTCTTC.

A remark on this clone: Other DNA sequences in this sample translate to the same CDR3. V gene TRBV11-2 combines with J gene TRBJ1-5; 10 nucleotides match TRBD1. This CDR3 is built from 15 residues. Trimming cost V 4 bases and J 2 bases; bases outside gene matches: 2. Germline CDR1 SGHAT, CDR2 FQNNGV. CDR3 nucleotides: TGTGCCAGCAGCTACGGGACAGGGGGCAATCAGCCCCAGCATTTT. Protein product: CASSYGTGGNQPQHF.

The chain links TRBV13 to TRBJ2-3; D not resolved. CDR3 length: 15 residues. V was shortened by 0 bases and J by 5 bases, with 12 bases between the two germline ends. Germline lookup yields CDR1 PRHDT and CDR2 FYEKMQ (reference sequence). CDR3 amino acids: CASSLGADFGDTQYF. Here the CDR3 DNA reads TGTGCCAGCAGCTTAGGGGCTGACTTCGGAGATACGCAGTATTTT.

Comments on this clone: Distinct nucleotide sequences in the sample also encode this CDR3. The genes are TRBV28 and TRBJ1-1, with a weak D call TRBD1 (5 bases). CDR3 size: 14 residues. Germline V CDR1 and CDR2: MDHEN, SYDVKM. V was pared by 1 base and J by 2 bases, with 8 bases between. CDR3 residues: CASSLLGGNTEAFF. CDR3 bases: TGTGCCAGCAGTTTATTGGGGGGTAACACTGAAGCTTTCTTT.

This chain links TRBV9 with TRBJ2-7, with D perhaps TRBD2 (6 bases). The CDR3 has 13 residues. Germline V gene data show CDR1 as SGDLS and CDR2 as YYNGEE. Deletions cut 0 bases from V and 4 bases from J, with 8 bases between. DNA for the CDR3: TGTGCCAGCAGCGTAGGGGAGGATTACGAGCAGTACTTC. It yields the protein CASSVGEDYEQYF.

CDR3: CASSASGRSIYGYTF. CDR3 nucleotides: TGTGCCAGCAGTGCGTCGGGACGGTCCATCTATGGCTACACCTTC. The chain couples TRBV27 to TRBJ1-2; the D gene is possibly TRBD1 (5 bases). The germline V gene has CDR1 MNHEY and CDR2 SMNVEV (reference sequence). The CDR3 is made up of 15 amino acids. The V end was cut by 5 bases, the J end by 4 bases, with 17 bases between.

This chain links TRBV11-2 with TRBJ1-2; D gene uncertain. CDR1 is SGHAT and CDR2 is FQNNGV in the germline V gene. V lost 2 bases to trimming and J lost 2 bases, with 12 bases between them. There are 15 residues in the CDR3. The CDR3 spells CASSLSATVNYGYTF. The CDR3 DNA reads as TGTGCCAGCAGCTTATCGGCTACAGTCAACTATGGCTACACCTTC.

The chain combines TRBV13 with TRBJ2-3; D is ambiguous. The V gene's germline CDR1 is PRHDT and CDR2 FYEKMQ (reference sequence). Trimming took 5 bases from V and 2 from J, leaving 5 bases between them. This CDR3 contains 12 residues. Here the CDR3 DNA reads TGTGCCAGCAGCCCGAACACAGATACGCAGTATTTT. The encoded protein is CASSPNTDTQYF.

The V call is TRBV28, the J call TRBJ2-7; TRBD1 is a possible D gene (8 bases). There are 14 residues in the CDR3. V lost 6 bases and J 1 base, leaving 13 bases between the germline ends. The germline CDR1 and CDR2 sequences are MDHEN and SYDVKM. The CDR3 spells CASRLQGGSYEQYF. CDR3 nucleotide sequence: TGTGCCAGCAGGCTACAGGGGGGGTCCTACGAGCAGTACTTC.

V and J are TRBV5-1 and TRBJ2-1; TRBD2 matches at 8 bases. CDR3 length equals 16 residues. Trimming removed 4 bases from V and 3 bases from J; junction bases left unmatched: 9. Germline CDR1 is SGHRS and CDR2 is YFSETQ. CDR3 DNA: TGCGCCAGCAGCCCGGACTCGGGGGGGCACTACAATGAGCAGTTCTTC. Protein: CASSPDSGGHYNEQFF.

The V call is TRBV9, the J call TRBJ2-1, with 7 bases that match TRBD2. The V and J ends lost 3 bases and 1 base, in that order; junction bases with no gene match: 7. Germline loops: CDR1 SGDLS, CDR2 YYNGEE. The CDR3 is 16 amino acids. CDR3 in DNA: TGTGCCAGCAGCGCCACGGGGGGAGGGTCCTACAATGAGCAGTTCTTC. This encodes CASSATGGGSYNEQFF.

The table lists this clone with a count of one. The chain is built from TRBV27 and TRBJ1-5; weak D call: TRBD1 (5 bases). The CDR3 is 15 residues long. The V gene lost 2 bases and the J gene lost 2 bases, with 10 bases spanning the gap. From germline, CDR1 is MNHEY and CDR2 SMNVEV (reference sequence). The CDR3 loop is CASSLIGTGNQPQHF. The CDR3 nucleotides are TGTGCCAGCAGTTTAATAGGGACGGGCAATCAGCCCCAGCATTTT.